These 23 T cell receptor beta chains share one sample of origin, sequenced in a study of early T cells in non-severe SARS-CoV-2 infection. Each CDR3 protein gets one entry after TCRdb re-called the 5' RACE reads with MiXCR. The sample has under 95,000 distinct CDR3 sequences, over 9.5% seen once. The source material was whole blood. All receptors come from an adult who was a healthcare worker with PCR-confirmed SARS-CoV-2 infection or an uninfected control (not recorded which).

This clonotype showed up many times. The CDR3 here is CSARDPSGSDTQYF. DNA of the CDR3: TGCAGTGCTAGAGATCCTAGCGGGAGTGATACGCAGTATTTT. The chain employs TRBV20-1 and TRBJ2-3, with 10 bases aligning to TRBD2. Germline V CDR1 and CDR2: DFQATT, SNEGSKA (reference sequence). V lost 0 bases, J lost 6 bases, and 3 bases stayed unmatched. CDR3 length: 14 amino acids.

This chain joins TRBV18 and TRBJ2-5; D remains ambiguous. Germline CDR1 reads KGHSH; CDR2 reads LQKENI. The CDR3 sequence is 14 residues long. Between the trimmed V and J ends, which lost 1 base and 2 bases, there was a span of 8 bases. The CDR3 coding sequence is TGTGCCAGCTCACCACAGAACGGTCAAGAGACCCAGTACTTC. As protein: CASSPQNGQETQYF.

In its sample, this clonotype was seen a few times. The gene calls are TRBV7-7 and TRBJ2-3, with 12 positions matching TRBD1. The germline V gene encodes CDR1 SSHAT and CDR2 FNYEAQ (reference sequence). CDR3 length: 16 residues. V lost 3 bases and J lost 1; bases outside the gene matches: 2. This CDR3 reads CASSLGQGAGTDTQYF. In DNA form, the CDR3 reads TGTGCCAGCAGCTTGGGACAGGGGGCTGGCACAGATACGCAGTATTTT.

V and J are TRBV27 and TRBJ1-5, with D possibly TRBD1 on 5 matching bases. The CDR3 has 14 residues. Germline V gene lookup returns CDR1 MNHEY and CDR2 SMNVEV (reference sequence). V was shortened by 6 bases and J by 6 bases, with 15 bases between the two germline ends. CDR3 nucleotides: TGTGCCAGCAGACCTCAATACGGGGGTCAGCCCCAGCATTTT. Protein product: CASRPQYGGQPQHF.

Points on this clonotype: This could be a read error, since a much larger clone is one nucleotide away. The chain has TRBV18 and TRBJ2-1, with D hard to call. V dropped 0 bases and J dropped 9 bases, with 12 bases sitting between them. The germline CDR1 and CDR2 sequences are KGHSH and LQKENI. The CDR3 runs 14 residues. CDR3 sequence reads: CASSPPRVMGEQFF. In DNA form, the CDR3 reads TGTGCCAGCTCACCACCCCGAGTCATGGGTGAGCAGTTCTTC.

This chain joins TRBV7-8 and TRBJ1-2, with D uncertain. The CDR3 contains 14 residues. V gave up 6 bases and J gave up 8 bases, with 19 bases separating them. The V gene's germline CDR1 is SGHVS and CDR2 FQNEAQ. The DNA for the CDR3 is TGTGCCAGCAGTTCACCATATATGAAGGGCGGCTACACCTTC. Translated: CASSSPYMKGGYTF.

The table lists this clonotype with many counts. The chain couples TRBV5-1 to TRBJ2-7; 11 bases are a match to TRBD1. V was clipped by 0 bases and J by 5 bases; unmatched bases: 10. Germline V gene sequence: CDR1 SGHRS, CDR2 YFSETQ. The CDR3 is 17 residues long. The CDR3 DNA follows: TGCGCCAGCAGCTTGGTAGGACAGGGGGCTATTGGGGACGAGCAGTACTTC. The encoded protein is CASSLVGQGAIGDEQYF.

This clonotype was recorded many times. DNA of the CDR3: TGTGCCAGCAGCTTAGCGCTTGCAGGGGCGAACACTGAAGCTTTCTTT. Protein sequence: CASSLALAGANTEAFF. The chain has TRBV7-9 and TRBJ1-1; a possible D gene is TRBD1 (6 bases). Trimming pared 0 bases from V and 1 base from J, leaving 12 bases between. In germline, CDR1 is SEHNR, CDR2 FQNEAQ (reference sequence). The CDR3 sequence is 16 residues long.

On this clonotype itself: A much bigger clone sits one base away, suggesting this may be a read error. The V gene is TRBV10-3, the J gene TRBJ2-7; no firm D call. Germline loops: CDR1 ENHRY, CDR2 SYGVKD. Trimming stripped 2 bases from V and 0 bases from J, with 8 bases between. The CDR3 totals 14 residues. This CDR3 is CAISEARNSYEQYF. CDR3 bases: TGTGCCATCAGTGAGGCGAGGAACTCCTACGAGCAGTACTTC.

This clonotype was observed a few times. The chain has TRBV2 and TRBJ2-7, with 7 positions matching TRBD2. This CDR3 has 13 residues. The germline gives CDR1 SNHLY, CDR2 FYNNEI. The V and J ends lost 8 bases and 3 bases, in that order; junction bases with no gene match: 7. In nucleotides, the CDR3 is TGTGCCAGCGGGGGGACTATACTCTACGAGCAGTACTTC. Encoded protein: CASGGTILYEQYF. Using reference TRBV2 and TRBJ2-7 for the parts outside the CDR3, the full variable domain is EPEVTQTPSHQVTQMGQEVILRCVPISNHLYFYWYRQILGQKVEFLVSFYNNEISEKSEIFDDQFSVERPDGSNFTLKIRSTKLEDSAMYFCASGGTILYEQYFGPGTRLTVT.

This clonotype was detected ten times or more. This chain's CDR3 is CASSPLGQGGKNEKLFF. The CDR3 bases are TGCGCCAGCAGCCCTCTAGGACAGGGGGGAAAAAATGAAAAACTGTTTTTT. The V and J genes are TRBV4-1 and TRBJ1-4, with 10 bases lining up with TRBD1. CDR3 length equals 17 residues. The trim removed 4 bases at V and 5 bases at J, leaving 10 bases unmatched. Germline V gene lookup returns CDR1 MGHRA and CDR2 YSYEKL.

This clonotype has just a few counts. This chain joins TRBV18 and TRBJ1-1; no clear D gene. The CDR3 length is 14 residues. The V end was cut by 3 bases, the J end by 0 bases, with 8 bases between. Germline loops: CDR1 KGHSH, CDR2 LQKENI. The CDR3 protein is CASSPGLMNTEAFF. The CDR3 nucleotides read TGTGCCAGCTCACCCGGACTGATGAACACTGAAGCTTTCTTT. Full variable domain (outside the CDR3, taken from reference TRBV18 and TRBJ1-1): NAGVMQNPRHLVRRRGQEARLRCSPMKGHSHVYWYRQLPEEGLKFMVYLQKENIIDESGMPKERFSAEFPKEGPSILRIQQVVRGDSAAYFCASSPGLMNTEAFFGQGTRLTVV.

The chain recombines TRBV29-1 with TRBJ2-1, with 8 bases matching TRBD2. The CDR3 is 13 residues long. V shed 5 bases and J 7 bases; nucleotides not matched to a gene: 7. Germline assignment: CDR1 SQVTM and CDR2 ANQGSEA. The CDR3 spells CSVREGGINEQFF. DNA for the CDR3: TGCAGCGTTCGGGAGGGAGGCATAAATGAGCAGTTCTTC.

In this sample, this clonotype turned up a few times. The rearrangement uses TRBV7-3 and TRBJ2-1; 9 bases align to TRBD2. The V and J ends lost 8 bases and 7 bases, in that order; junction bases with no gene match: 6. This CDR3 has 13 residues. CDR1 and CDR2 from the germline V gene are SGHTA and FQGTGA. CDR3 bases: TGTGCCAGCGCGGGAGGGCCGGGGAATGAGCAGTTCTTC. Protein product: CASAGGPGNEQFF. The full variable domain, with the rest looked up from reference TRBV7-3 and TRBJ2-1, is GAGVSQTPSNKVTEKGKYVELRCDPISGHTALYWYRQSLGQGPEFLIYFQGTGAADDSGLPNDRFFAVRPEGSVSTLKIQRTERGDSAVYLCASAGGPGNEQFFGPGTRLTVL.

This clonotype was observed many times. The chain has TRBV7-3 and TRBJ2-1; either TRBD1 or TRBD2 may supply D (5 bases each). Germline CDR1 reads SGHTA; CDR2 reads FQGTGA. The CDR3 is 16 amino acids. Trimming took 1 base from V and 1 from J, leaving 11 bases between them. The CDR3 bases are TGTGCCAGCAGCTTAATTGGGACGGGATCCTACAATGAGCAGTTCTTC. Its translation is CASSLIGTGSYNEQFF.

This clonotype was seen a handful of times. This rearrangement joins TRBV11-2 to TRBJ1-4, with D maybe TRBD1 (5 bases). Germline V gives CDR1 SGHAT, CDR2 FQNNGV. The CDR3 totals 16 residues. V was clipped by 5 bases and J by 5 bases, with 18 bases between them. The CDR3 DNA reads as TGTGCCAGCAGCACTCACCCGGGGCTCGGAAATGAAAAACTGTTTTTT. Amino acids: CASSTHPGLGNEKLFF.

This clonotype was detected many times. The V call is TRBV7-3, the J call TRBJ2-1; D gene ambiguous. The germline V gene encodes CDR1 SGHTA and CDR2 FQGTGA. The CDR3 sequence is 13 residues long. Trimming removed 0 bases at V and 10 bases at J, with 10 bases between. CDR3 region: CASSLTPQLEQFF. The CDR3, as DNA: TGTGCCAGCAGCTTAACACCCCAGCTCGAGCAGTTCTTC.

The count of this clonotype is one. The chain links TRBV2 to TRBJ2-1, with D unclear. The CDR3 runs to 14 residues. Germline CDR1 and CDR2: SNHLY and FYNNEI. V lost 1 base and J 2 bases, leaving 6 bases between the germline ends. CDR3 in DNA: TGTGCCAGCAGTGAAGGATGGGCCTACAATGAGCAGTTCTTC. Its translation is CASSEGWAYNEQFF.

The J gene is TRBJ2-2, the V gene TRBV5-1, with D perhaps assigned TRBD1 or TRBD2 (5 bases each). Trimming left V 2 bases short and J 2 bases short, with 10 bases between. In germline, CDR1 is SGHRS, CDR2 YFSETQ. CDR3 length equals 15 residues. CDR3 nucleotide sequence: TGCGCCAGCAGCTTAGCCCGGGACAACACCGGGGAGCTGTTTTTT. Protein product: CASSLARDNTGELFF.

The CDR3 sequence is CSAIPRYEQYF. CDR3 DNA sequence: TGCAGTGCTATCCCACGCTACGAGCAGTACTTC. The V gene is TRBV20-1, the J gene TRBJ2-7; D gene uncertain. The CDR3 sequence is 11 residues long. The V and J ends lost 4 bases and 3 bases respectively, with 7 bases between them. Germline V gene sequence: CDR1 DFQATT, CDR2 SNEGSKA (reference sequence).

This clonotype was seen only a few times. This CDR3 is CASSDPSLSKNIQYF. CDR3 DNA sequence: TGCGCCAGCAGTGACCCATCTCTCTCCAAAAACATTCAGTACTTC. This chain links TRBV10-1 with TRBJ2-4; D remains ambiguous. The CDR3 totals 15 residues. The V end was cut by 3 bases, the J end by 2 bases, with 11 bases between. Germline V gene lookup returns CDR1 WNHNN and CDR2 SYGVQD (reference sequence).

There are a few counts of this clonotype. The rearrangement links TRBV11-1 to TRBJ2-7; 8 bases are a match to TRBD1. V was clipped by 5 bases and J by 5 bases; unmatched bases: 2. The CDR3 is 12 amino acids. Germline CDR1 is SGHAT and CDR2 is FQDESV (reference sequence). CDR3: CASSPGGDEQYF. The CDR3 DNA reads as TGTGCCAGCAGCCCAGGGGGCGACGAGCAGTACTTC.

CDR3 region: CASSSEGIYTQYF. The CDR3 nucleotides are TGTGCCAGCAGTTCCGAGGGAATATATACGCAGTATTTT. This rearrangement joins TRBV28 to TRBJ2-3, with D tentatively TRBD2 (5 bases). Germline V CDR1 and CDR2: MDHEN, SYDVKM. With 4 bases removed from V and 7 bases from J, the gap between germline ends came to 12 bases. This CDR3 has 13 amino acids.